These 21 T cell receptor beta chains were sequenced from one sample in a study of blood T cell repertoires in COVID-19. Clones were sequenced by immunoSEQ multiplex PCR, and TCRdb holds only the in-frame ones, with some missing. The sample has about 140,000 clones, 85% seen once. The material sequenced was peripheral blood. The receptors come from a man aged 45-65 years with acute or convalescent COVID-19.

The chain is built from TRBV28 and TRBJ1-6; D is undetermined. In germline, CDR1 is MDHEN, CDR2 SYDVKM. The CDR3 contains 12 residues. The V end was cut by 5 bases, the J end by 7 bases, with 6 bases between. CDR3 in amino acids: CASSGGNSPLHF. The CDR3 DNA follows: TGTGCCAGCAGTGGAGGGAATTCACCCCTCCACTTT. Variable domain in full (rest from reference TRBV28 and TRBJ1-6): DVKVTQSSRYLVKRTGEKVFLECVQDMDHENMFWYRQDPGLGLRLIYFSYDVKMKEKGDIPEGYSVSREKKERFSLILESASTNQTSMYLCASSGGNSPLHFGNGTRLTVT.

The J gene is TRBJ2-7, the V gene TRBV9, with 14 bases matching TRBD2. From germline, CDR1 is SGDLS and CDR2 YYNGEE. V was clipped by 3 bases and J by 8 bases; unmatched bases: 10. The CDR3 is 16 amino acids. CDR3 residues: CASSAHPTSGRAQQYF. CDR3 nucleotide sequence: TGTGCCAGCAGCGCCCATCCGACTAGCGGGAGGGCCCAGCAGTACTTC.

This chain uses TRBV6-5 with TRBJ2-1; weak D call: TRBD1 (6 bases). Looked up from germline, CDR1 is MNHEY and CDR2 is SVGAGI. CDR3 length: 14 amino acids. The V and J ends lost 2 bases and 9 bases respectively, with 14 bases between them. In DNA, the CDR3 is TGTGCCAGCAGTTACAGCTTACAGGGAAGTGAGCAGTTCTTC. Its protein is CASSYSLQGSEQFF.

J is TRBJ2-1 and V is TRBV7-6; D gene ambiguous. CDR3 length equals 12 residues. The V end lost 4 bases, the J end lost 7 bases, and 8 bases lay between the germline ends. The germline V gene encodes CDR1 SGHVS and CDR2 FNYEAQ. The CDR3 DNA follows: TGTGCCAGCAGCTCCGTTTTGAATGAGCAGTTCTTC. The encoded protein is CASSSVLNEQFF.

This clone appeared once. The chain uses TRBV11-2 and TRBJ2-5, with D possibly matching TRBD1 (5 bases). Germline CDR1 and CDR2: SGHAT and FQNNGV. With 3 bases removed from V and 2 bases from J, the gap between germline ends came to 13 bases. The CDR3 spans 15 residues. CDR3 sequence: CASSLIGAAQETQYF. CDR3 coding DNA: TGTGCCAGCAGCTTGATTGGGGCAGCACAAGAGACCCAGTACTTC.

J is TRBJ1-5 and V is TRBV18; D is possibly TRBD1 (5 bases). CDR1 and CDR2 from the germline V gene are KGHSH and LQKENI. The CDR3 has 16 amino acids. The V end was cut by 1 base, the J end by 3 bases, with 13 bases between. As DNA, the CDR3 is TGTGCCAGCTCACCACGGTCTACGGGGGACAATCAGCCCCAGCATTTT. Translated, it gives CASSPRSTGDNQPQHF.

The chain has TRBV7-3 and TRBJ2-3, with 7 positions matching TRBD1. V shed 4 bases, J shed 4 bases, and the junction held 5 bases outside the gene matches. Germline assignment: CDR1 SGHTA and CDR2 FQGTGA. This CDR3 is 14 amino acids long. The CDR3 protein is CASSSGQLADTQYF. Written as DNA, the CDR3 is TGTGCCAGCAGCTCGGGACAGCTGGCAGATACGCAGTATTTT.

The chain employs TRBV5-5 and TRBJ1-1; 7 bases agree with TRBD1. J lost 5 bases, V lost 4 bases, and 20 bases had no gene match. CDR3 length equals 18 residues. CDR1 is SGHKS and CDR2 is YYEKEE in the germline V gene (reference sequence). The CDR3 region is CASSPVVQGQSVPTEAFF. For the CDR3, the DNA is TGTGCCAGCAGCCCCGTGGTTCAGGGACAGTCTGTACCAACTGAAGCTTTCTTT.

This CDR3 reads CASSELGVGQPQHF. DNA for the CDR3: TGTGCCAGCAGTGAATTAGGGGTGGGGCAGCCCCAGCATTTT. J is TRBJ1-5 and V is TRBV6-1, with TRBD1 as a possible D gene (5 bases). The CDR3 loop spans 14 amino acids. The V and J ends lost 2 bases and 7 bases respectively, with 12 bases between them. Looked up from germline, CDR1 is MNHNS and CDR2 is SASEGT.

This clone occurred a few times. V usage is TRBV2 and J usage is TRBJ2-3; tentative D call: TRBD2 (5 bases). The CDR3 extends over 14 amino acids. The germline gives CDR1 SNHLY, CDR2 FYNNEI. The V end was cut by 3 bases, the J end by 2 bases, with 9 bases between. Written as DNA, the CDR3 is TGTGCCAGCAGTGACCGACTACCCACAGATACGCAGTATTTT. Translating gives CASSDRLPTDTQYF.

This clone came up once. J is TRBJ2-1 and V is TRBV2; a possible D gene is TRBD2 (6 bases). V lost 4 bases to trimming and J lost 7 bases, with 11 bases between them. The CDR3 has 13 amino acids. Per the germline V gene, CDR1 is SNHLY and CDR2 is FYNNEI. The CDR3 reads CASSGLVPNEQFF. In DNA form, the CDR3 reads TGTGCCAGCAGTGGACTAGTTCCGAATGAGCAGTTCTTC.

The chain links TRBV3-1 (or the pseudogene TRBV3-2) to TRBJ2-1; tentatively, D is TRBD2 (5 bases). The ends were cut back, 4 bases at V and 0 bases at J, with 16 bases in the middle. Per germline, CDR1 LGHDT and CDR2 YNNKEL (reference sequence). The CDR3 spans 17 residues. The CDR3 loop reads CASSLPRADGSYNEQFF. CDR3 nucleotides: TGTGCCAGCAGCCTACCGCGGGCCGATGGCTCCTACAATGAGCAGTTCTTC.

The chain has TRBV6-2 or TRBV6-3 and TRBJ2-7; D is ambiguous. This CDR3 spans 12 amino acids. The V gene's germline CDR1 is MNHEY and CDR2 SVGEGT. V lost 2 bases and J 6 bases, leaving 8 bases between the germline ends. DNA for the CDR3: TGTGCCAGCAGTTACACTTCTATCGAGCAGTACTTC. Amino acids: CASSYTSIEQYF.

The genes are TRBV2 and TRBJ1-5; D is ambiguous. The V gene's germline CDR1 is SNHLY and CDR2 FYNNEI. Trimming removed 3 bases at V and 0 bases at J, with 6 bases between. CDR3 length: 14 residues. In DNA, the CDR3 is TGTGCCAGCAGTGAGGAGGTTAGCAATCAGCCCCAGCATTTT. Protein product: CASSEEVSNQPQHF. Full variable domain (remainder filled in from reference TRBV2 and TRBJ1-5): EPEVTQTPSHQVTQMGQEVILRCVPISNHLYFYWYRQILGQKVEFLVSFYNNEISEKSEIFDDQFSVERPDGSNFTLKIRSTKLEDSAMYFCASSEEVSNQPQHFGDGTRLSIL.

V and J are TRBV18 and TRBJ1-2; 11 bases line up with TRBD1. The CDR3 is made up of 19 amino acids. The junction had 14 bases not matched to a gene; V was cut back by 3 bases and J by 2 bases. CDR1 is KGHSH and CDR2 is LQKENI in the germline V gene. CDR3 loop: CASSPTSWDGTGGNYGYTF. The CDR3 bases are TGTGCCAGCTCACCGACGTCTTGGGACGGGACAGGGGGAAACTATGGCTACACCTTC.

This clone was detected once. The V call is TRBV7-8, the J call TRBJ2-7; 13 bases fit TRBD2. This CDR3 comprises 16 residues. Trimming took 5 bases from V and 7 from J; bases not matched to a gene: 11. The germline CDR1 and CDR2 sequences are SGHVS and FQNEAQ. This CDR3 is CASSEITGLAGWEQYF. CDR3 sequence (DNA): TGTGCCAGCAGCGAGATTACGGGACTAGCGGGATGGGAGCAGTACTTC.

V gene TRBV24-1 combines with J gene TRBJ1-2; TRBD1 is a possible D gene (6 bases). The length of the CDR3 is 13 residues. V was shortened by 4 bases and J by 8 bases, with 13 bases between the two germline ends. Germline CDR1 and CDR2: KGHDR and SFDVKD. The CDR3 sequence: CATSEPHRDGYTF. The CDR3 DNA reads TGTGCCACCAGTGAACCCCACAGGGACGGCTACACCTTC.

The chain has TRBV5-1 and TRBJ1-2, with D maybe TRBD1 (6 bases). With 4 bases removed from V and 4 bases from J, the gap between germline ends came to 8 bases. From germline, CDR1 is SGHRS and CDR2 YFSETQ. The CDR3 sequence is 12 residues long. The chain's CDR3 is CASSADSYGYTF. The CDR3 DNA is TGCGCCAGCAGCGCGGACAGCTATGGCTACACCTTC.

The chain recombines TRBV3-1 (or the pseudogene TRBV3-2) with TRBJ2-7, with 8 bases lining up with TRBD1. Per germline, CDR1 LGHDT and CDR2 YNNKEL (reference sequence). The CDR3 is 15 residues long. V was clipped by 0 bases and J by 0 bases; unmatched bases: 1. CDR3 sequence: CASSQEGTGSYEQYF. CDR3 sequence (DNA): TGTGCCAGCAGCCAAGAGGGGACAGGCTCCTACGAGCAGTACTTC.

The V call is TRBV29-1, the J call TRBJ2-1; D gene ambiguous. V lost 4 bases and J 0 bases, leaving 13 bases between the germline ends. Germline loops: CDR1 SQVTM, CDR2 ANQGSEA. This CDR3 has 15 residues. CDR3 protein: CSVVKELPSYNEQFF. As DNA, the CDR3 is TGCAGCGTTGTCAAGGAGCTTCCCTCCTACAATGAGCAGTTCTTC.

The V gene is TRBV27, the J gene TRBJ2-7; 8 positions match TRBD2. CDR1 and CDR2 from the germline V gene are MNHEY and SMNVEV (reference sequence). This CDR3 is 13 amino acids long. The V segment lost 10 bases and the J segment 0 bases; nucleotides outside the gene matches: 5. The CDR3 sequence: CATGSGISYEQYF. The CDR3 nucleotides read TGTGCCACCGGTAGCGGGATCTCCTACGAGCAGTACTTC.